The 27 T cell receptor beta chains in this list originate from one sample, sequenced in a study of CD8+ T cells in alopecia areata. The sequencing template was cDNA reverse transcribed from extracted RNA. The table came from immunoSEQ multiplex PCR; TCRdb's copy has only in-frame clones and leaves some out. Here the sample spans 140,000 to 150,000 clones, 45% to 60% being singletons. The sample comprised CD4+ T cells sorted from blood. Source of these receptors: a human donor with alopecia areata.

The chain combines TRBV4-1 with TRBJ2-7; D might be TRBD1 or TRBD2, each matching 5 bases. The CDR3 has 16 residues. V was clipped by 0 bases and J by 3 bases, with 15 bases between them. Germline V CDR1 and CDR2: MGHRA, YSYEKL. In DNA form, the CDR3 reads TGCGCCAGCAGCCAAGATGGTGAAGTTGGGGGCTACGAGCAGTACTTC. Translating gives CASSQDGEVGGYEQYF.

There are a few counts of this clone. This chain uses TRBV28 with TRBJ2-7; unclear D gene. Germline CDR1 MDHEN, CDR2 SYDVKM. This CDR3 spans 12 amino acids. V shed 1 base and J shed 5 bases, with 6 bases lying between them. The CDR3 is CASSLSWNEQYF. CDR3 DNA: TGTGCCAGCAGTTTATCCTGGAACGAGCAGTACTTC.

This clone has just a few counts. V and J are TRBV7-8 and TRBJ2-6; D ambiguous. Trimming cost V 2 bases and J 1 base, with 9 bases left between them. Germline values: CDR1 SGHVS, CDR2 FQNEAQ. The CDR3 totals 16 residues. For the CDR3, the DNA is TGTGCCAGCAGCTTATCCCCAGGTTCTGGGGCCAACGTCCTGACTTTC. This sequence encodes CASSLSPGSGANVLTF.

The chain couples TRBV7-9 to TRBJ2-2; unclear D gene. The CDR3 contains 15 residues. V shed 1 base and J shed 4 bases, with 10 bases lying between them. Looked up from germline, CDR1 is SEHNR and CDR2 is FQNEAQ (reference sequence). The CDR3 is CASSLGGFGTGELFF. The CDR3 nucleotides read TGTGCCAGCAGCTTAGGCGGATTTGGCACCGGGGAGCTGTTTTTT. Based on the CDR3 plus reference TRBV7-9 and TRBJ2-2, the full variable domain is DTGVSQNPRHKITKRGQNVTFRCDPISEHNRLYWYRQTLGQGPEFLTYFQNEAQLEKSRLLSDRFSAERPKGSFSTLEIQRTEQGDSAMYLCASSLGGFGTGELFFGEGSRLTVL.

CDR3 sequence (DNA): TGTGCCAGCAGCTTAGCGCTTGGCGGCTTCCCCTACGAGCAGTACTTC. Translation gives CASSLALGGFPYEQYF. The rearrangement joins TRBV7-3 to TRBJ2-7; D remains ambiguous. The germline V and J ends were trimmed by 2 bases and 2 bases, with 16 bases remaining between them. CDR1 SGHTA and CDR2 FQGTGA come from the germline V gene. The CDR3 is made up of 16 amino acids.

The chain combines TRBV7-2 with TRBJ2-7; no clear D gene. Trimming stripped 7 bases from V and 6 bases from J, with 13 bases between. The germline gives CDR1 SGHTA, CDR2 FQGNSA. There are 12 residues in the CDR3. In DNA form, the CDR3 reads TGTGCCAGCACCTGGCTTCTCTCCGAGCAGTACTTC. This translates into CASTWLLSEQYF.

This chain connects TRBV27 to TRBJ1-2; 7 bases line up with TRBD1. CDR1 and CDR2 from the germline V gene are MNHEY and SMNVEV (reference sequence). The CDR3 runs to 14 residues. Trimming removed 4 bases from V and 9 bases from J; junction bases left unmatched: 11. The CDR3 coding sequence is TGTGCCAGCAGTTATAAAGGACAGGAGCGAAGCTACACCTTC. Its protein is CASSYKGQERSYTF.

The rearrangement joins TRBV4-1 to TRBJ2-5, with no clear D. Germline values: CDR1 MGHRA, CDR2 YSYEKL. V was shortened by 0 bases and J by 5 bases, with 13 bases between the two germline ends. The CDR3 consists of 15 residues. CDR3 in DNA: TGCGCCAGCAGCCAAGAACCGCTGGGGTGGGAGACCCAGTACTTC. It codes for CASSQEPLGWETQYF.

The chain recombines TRBV28 with TRBJ2-7, with D possibly TRBD1 on 6 matching bases. Germline CDR1 and CDR2: MDHEN and SYDVKM. The V gene lost 3 bases and the J gene lost 3 bases, with 9 bases spanning the gap. This CDR3 comprises 13 residues. The CDR3 spells CASSFSRGYEQYF. In nucleotides, the CDR3 is TGTGCCAGCAGTTTCTCCAGGGGCTACGAGCAGTACTTC. Together with reference TRBV28 and TRBJ2-7, the CDR3 gives the full variable domain: DVKVTQSSRYLVKRTGEKVFLECVQDMDHENMFWYRQDPGLGLRLIYFSYDVKMKEKGDIPEGYSVSREKKERFSLILESASTNQTSMYLCASSFSRGYEQYFGPGTRLTVT.

This clone was seen only a few times. Other DNA variants within this sample encode the same CDR3. The chain employs TRBV29-1 and TRBJ1-1, with TRBD1 matching over 7 bases. Looked up from germline, CDR1 is SQVTM and CDR2 is ANQGSEA. V was clipped by 4 bases and J by 4 bases; unmatched bases: 6. The CDR3 covers 13 residues. The CDR3 reads CSVGRQGGTEAFF. The CDR3 coding sequence is TGCAGCGTTGGGCGACAGGGTGGCACTGAAGCTTTCTTT. Drawing the rest from reference TRBV29-1 and TRBJ1-1, the complete variable domain is SAVISQKPSRDICQRGTSLTIQCQVDSQVTMMFWYRQQPGQSLTLIATANQGSEATYESGFVIDKFPISRPNLTFSTLTVSNMSPEDSSIYLCSVGRQGGTEAFFGQGTRLTVV.

In its sample, this clone was seen a few times. The V and J genes are TRBV15 and TRBJ2-5; no reliable D call. V lost 3 bases to trimming and J lost 1 base, with 3 bases between them. CDR1 is LNHNV and CDR2 is YYDKDF in the germline V gene (reference sequence). This CDR3 is built from 12 residues. The CDR3 nucleotides read TGTGCCACCAGCAGGCTCCAAGAGACCCAGTACTTC. Encoded protein: CATSRLQETQYF.

The chain employs TRBV30 and TRBJ1-1; TRBD1 is a possible D gene (5 bases). The germline V gene encodes CDR1 GTSNPN and CDR2 SVGIG (reference sequence). There are 13 residues in the CDR3. Trimming took 4 bases from V and 7 from J, leaving 16 bases between them. CDR3: CAWKLSGKGEAFF. The CDR3 nucleotides are TGTGCCTGGAAGTTATCAGGGAAGGGTGAAGCTTTCTTT.

As to this clone: This sample includes further DNA sequences coding for the same CDR3. The chain uses TRBV20-1 and TRBJ1-1; D remains unclear. Germline V CDR1 and CDR2: DFQATT, SNEGSKA (reference sequence). The CDR3 covers 11 residues. V gave up 6 bases and J gave up 4 bases, with 9 bases separating them. In DNA form, the CDR3 reads TGCAGTGCCTCCCGGACCACTGAAGCTTTCTTT. Translated, it gives CSASRTTEAFF.

This clone was seen a handful of times. The V call is TRBV29-1, the J call TRBJ1-1, with D possibly matching TRBD1 (5 bases). CDR1 is SQVTM, CDR2 ANQGSEA, per germline. V was shortened by 5 bases and J by 10 bases, with 17 bases between the two germline ends. This CDR3 has 12 amino acids. CDR3: CSVSRDGVRAFF. CDR3 coding DNA: TGCAGCGTTAGCCGGGACGGAGTTAGAGCTTTCTTT.

This clone was picked up a small number of times. The V and J genes are TRBV5-1 and TRBJ2-3; 12 bases fit TRBD1. J was trimmed by 5 bases and V by 6 bases; bases with no gene match: 10. This CDR3 is built from 16 residues. Germline CDR1 and CDR2: SGHRS and YFSETQ. CDR3 loop: CASNRGQGAGLDTQYF. The CDR3 nucleotides are TGCGCCAGCAACAGGGGACAGGGGGCAGGATTAGATACGCAGTATTTT. Complete variable domain (other parts from reference TRBV5-1 and TRBJ2-3): KAGVTQTPRYLIKTRGQQVTLSCSPISGHRSVSWYQQTPGQGLQFLFEYFSETQRNKGNFPGRFSGRQFSNSRSEMNVSTLELGDSALYLCASNRGQGAGLDTQYFGPGTRLTVL.

This clone has ten or more counts. J is TRBJ2-4 and V is TRBV28; D perhaps matches TRBD1 (6 bases). CDR3 length: 16 residues. Deletions cut 4 bases from V and 0 bases from J, with 13 bases between. Germline assignment: CDR1 MDHEN and CDR2 SYDVKM. CDR3 region: CASSSTPGVAKNIQYF. The CDR3, as DNA: TGTGCCAGCAGTTCTACCCCAGGGGTAGCCAAAAACATTCAGTACTTC. Full variable domain (rest looked up from reference TRBV28 and TRBJ2-4): DVKVTQSSRYLVKRTGEKVFLECVQDMDHENMFWYRQDPGLGLRLIYFSYDVKMKEKGDIPEGYSVSREKKERFSLILESASTNQTSMYLCASSSTPGVAKNIQYFGAGTRLSVL.

A few counts support this clone. This rearrangement joins TRBV7-9 to TRBJ2-2; 7 nucleotides match TRBD1. This CDR3 spans 15 amino acids. Germline V lookup: CDR1 SEHNR, CDR2 FQNEAQ (reference sequence). V was pared by 3 bases and J by 4 bases, with 5 bases of the junction left unmatched. CDR3 in DNA: TGTGCCAGCAGCTTGCCGACAGGGAGCACCGGGGAGCTGTTTTTT. It translates to CASSLPTGSTGELFF.

This clone was found a few times. This chain links TRBV7-9 with TRBJ2-7; 7 positions match TRBD1. Germline values: CDR1 SEHNR, CDR2 FQNEAQ (reference sequence). The CDR3 is 15 residues long. The V and J ends lost 1 base and 2 bases, in that order; junction bases with no gene match: 5. The CDR3 DNA is TGTGCCAGCAGCTTAGTACAGGGGAAAGCCTACGAGCAGTACTTC. Translating gives CASSLVQGKAYEQYF.

The chain is built from TRBV2 and TRBJ2-7, with D unresolved. The CDR3 loop spans 11 amino acids. The ends were cut back, 8 bases at V and 3 bases at J, with 8 bases in the middle. Germline V lookup: CDR1 SNHLY, CDR2 FYNNEI. DNA for the CDR3: TGTGCCAGCGGAACCATCTACGAGCAGTACTTC. Amino acid sequence: CASGTIYEQYF.

The chain carries TRBV15 and TRBJ2-7; tentative D call: TRBD2 (5 bases). V lost 1 base and J 5 bases, leaving 15 bases between the germline ends. The CDR3 runs to 15 residues. The germline V gene has CDR1 LNHNV and CDR2 YYDKDF (reference sequence). The CDR3 is CATSRGTDPGNEQYF. In DNA, the CDR3 is TGTGCCACCAGCAGAGGGACTGACCCCGGCAACGAGCAGTACTTC.

The chain links TRBV16 to TRBJ1-5; unclear D gene. This CDR3 has 16 residues. Looked up from germline, CDR1 is KGHSY and CDR2 is FQNENV. Trimming stripped 4 bases from V and 6 bases from J, with 19 bases between. The CDR3 DNA is TGTGCCAGCAGCCGCTGGACCCAACAATGGGGTCAGCCCCAGCATTTT. Protein sequence: CASSRWTQQWGQPQHF.

The chain is built from TRBV7-9 and TRBJ1-5; 7 bases are shared with TRBD1. Trimming cost V 6 bases and J 5 bases; bases outside gene matches: 7. CDR1 is SEHNR and CDR2 is FQNEAQ in the germline V gene (reference sequence). This CDR3 spans 14 amino acids. CDR3 in DNA: TGTGCCAGCAGTCCGGGACAGCCATATCAGCCCCAGCATTTT. It codes for CASSPGQPYQPQHF. Together with reference TRBV7-9 and TRBJ1-5, the CDR3 gives the full variable domain: DTGVSQNPRHKITKRGQNVTFRCDPISEHNRLYWYRQTLGQGPEFLTYFQNEAQLEKSRLLSDRFSAERPKGSFSTLEIQRTEQGDSAMYLCASSPGQPYQPQHFGDGTRLSIL.

The V call is TRBV7-9, the J call TRBJ2-7; 7 nucleotides agree with TRBD2. The ends lost 2 bases at V and 5 bases at J; junction bases unmatched: 6. The CDR3 covers 14 residues. Germline V gene sequence: CDR1 SEHNR, CDR2 FQNEAQ (reference sequence). The CDR3 loop is CASSLSGRHDEQYF. In nucleotides, the CDR3 is TGTGCCAGCAGCTTATCCGGGAGGCACGACGAGCAGTACTTC.

This clone was picked up a small number of times. This chain uses TRBV19 with TRBJ2-7; 11 positions agree with TRBD2. The CDR3 covers 15 residues. The ends lost 3 bases at V and 4 bases at J; junction bases unmatched: 5. From germline, CDR1 is LNHDA and CDR2 SQIVND (reference sequence). For the CDR3, the DNA is TGTGCCAGTAGTATTACTAGCGGGAGTCAATACGAGCAGTACTTC. Translated, it gives CASSITSGSQYEQYF.

The CDR3 here is CASSRQGRRNTEAFF. CDR3 DNA sequence: TGTGCCAGCAGCCGACAGGGCAGAAGGAACACTGAAGCTTTCTTT. This sequence joins TRBV7-9 and TRBJ1-1; 7 positions agree with TRBD1. Looked up from germline, CDR1 is SEHNR and CDR2 is FQNEAQ (reference sequence). The CDR3 contains 15 residues. Trimming removed 5 bases from V and 1 base from J; junction bases left unmatched: 7.

The chain is built from TRBV6-5 and TRBJ2-5; the D is unclear. CDR1 and CDR2 from the germline V gene are MNHEY and SVGAGI. The CDR3 runs 15 residues. Trimming pared 2 bases from V and 6 bases from J, leaving 16 bases between. As DNA, the CDR3 is TGTGCCAGCAGTTACGATCCGTCGGCGGCCAAGACCCAGTACTTC. It yields the protein CASSYDPSAAKTQYF.

This chain joins TRBV2 and TRBJ2-5, with TRBD1 as a possible D gene (6 bases). V lost 6 bases to trimming and J lost 0 bases, with 14 bases between them. The V gene's germline CDR1 is SNHLY and CDR2 FYNNEI. The CDR3 sequence is 15 residues long. The CDR3 reads CASSPTTGHQETQYF. The CDR3 DNA reads TGTGCCAGCAGCCCTACGACAGGACACCAAGAGACCCAGTACTTC.